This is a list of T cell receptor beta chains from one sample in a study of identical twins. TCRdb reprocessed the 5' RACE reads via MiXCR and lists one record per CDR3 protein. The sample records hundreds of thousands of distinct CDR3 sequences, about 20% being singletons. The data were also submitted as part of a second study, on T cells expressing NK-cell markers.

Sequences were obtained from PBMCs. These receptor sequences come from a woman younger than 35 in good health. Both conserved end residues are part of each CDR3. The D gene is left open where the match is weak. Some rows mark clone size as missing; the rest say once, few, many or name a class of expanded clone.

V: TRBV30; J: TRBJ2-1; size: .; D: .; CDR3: CAWKVSGYYHEQFF; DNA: TGTGCCTGGAAAGTAAGCGGGTACTATCATGAGCAGTTCTTC
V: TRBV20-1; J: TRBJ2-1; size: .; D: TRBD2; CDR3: CSGLAATRSGDEQFF; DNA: TGCAGCGGACTAGCGGCGACCCGGTCAGGCGATGAGCAGTTCTTC
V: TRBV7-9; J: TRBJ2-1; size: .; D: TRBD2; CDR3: CASTNGTSLNEQFF; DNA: TGTGCCAGCACCAACGGGACTAGTCTAAATGAGCAGTTCTTC
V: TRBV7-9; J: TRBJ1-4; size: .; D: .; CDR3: CASSLGGLREKLFF; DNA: TGTGCCAGCAGCTTAGGAGGGTTACGTGAAAAACTGTTTTTT
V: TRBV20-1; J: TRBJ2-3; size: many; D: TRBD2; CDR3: CSARGGSGSTDTQYF; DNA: TGCAGTGCTAGAGGAGGTAGCGGGAGCACAGATACGCAGTATTTT
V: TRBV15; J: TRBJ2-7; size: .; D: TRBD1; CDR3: CATSREGTGGEQYF; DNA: TGTGCCACCAGCAGGGAGGGGACAGGGGGCGAGCAGTACTTC
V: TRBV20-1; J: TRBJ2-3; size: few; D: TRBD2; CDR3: CSATQTSGGSTDTQYF; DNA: TGCAGTGCTACCCAGACTAGCGGGGGAAGCACAGATACGCAGTATTTT
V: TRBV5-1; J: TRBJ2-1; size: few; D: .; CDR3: CASSYNPTDNEQFF; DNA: TGCGCCAGCAGTTACAATCCCACGGACAATGAGCAGTTCTTC
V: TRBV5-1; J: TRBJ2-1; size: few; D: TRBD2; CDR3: CASSLEGTTNNEQFF; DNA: TGCGCCAGCAGCTTGGAAGGGACTACCAACAATGAGCAGTTCTTC
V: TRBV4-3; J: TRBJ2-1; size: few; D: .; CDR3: CASSRIAVHSYNEQFF; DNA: TGCGCCAGCAGCCGTATAGCGGTTCACTCCTACAATGAGCAGTTCTTC
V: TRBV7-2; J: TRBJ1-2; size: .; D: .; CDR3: CASSLEPQPAPGYTF; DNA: TGTGCCAGCAGCTTAGAGCCCCAACCTGCACCTGGCTACACCTTC
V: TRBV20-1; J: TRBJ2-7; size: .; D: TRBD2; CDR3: CSASPLVAGGTREQYF; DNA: TGCAGTGCTAGCCCCCTAGTAGCGGGAGGGACGAGGGAGCAGTACTTC
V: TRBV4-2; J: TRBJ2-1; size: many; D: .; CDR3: CASSPQGGGSVFSYNEQFF; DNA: TGTGCCAGCAGCCCCCAGGGGGGAGGGTCCGTTTTTTCTTACAATGAGCAGTTCTTC
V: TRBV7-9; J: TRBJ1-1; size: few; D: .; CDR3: CASSLRESRDTEAFF; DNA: TGTGCCAGCAGCTTAAGGGAGAGCAGGGACACTGAAGCTTTCTTT
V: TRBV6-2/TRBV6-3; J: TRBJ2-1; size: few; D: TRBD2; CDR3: CASSSLRRTSGSEQFF; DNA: TGTGCCAGCAGCTCCCTGAGGCGGACTAGCGGGAGTGAGCAGTTCTTC
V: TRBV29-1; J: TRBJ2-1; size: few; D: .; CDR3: CSVPDPSSLDEQFF; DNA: TGCAGCGTCCCCGACCCGAGTTCACTCGATGAGCAGTTCTTC
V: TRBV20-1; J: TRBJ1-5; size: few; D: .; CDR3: CSARRALQPQHF; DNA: TGCAGTGCTAGACGCGCCCTGCAGCCCCAGCATTTT
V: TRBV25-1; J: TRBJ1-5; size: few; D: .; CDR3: CASRPARGQPQHF; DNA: TGTGCCAGCAGACCGGCCAGGGGTCAGCCCCAGCATTTT
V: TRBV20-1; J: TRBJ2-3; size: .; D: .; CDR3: CSAKTPTSTDTQYF; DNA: TGCAGTGCCAAAACTCCGACTTCCACAGATACGCAGTATTTT
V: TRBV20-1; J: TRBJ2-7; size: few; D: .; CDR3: CSAVKRFSYEQYF; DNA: TGCAGTGCTGTCAAACGTTTTTCCTACGAGCAGTACTTC
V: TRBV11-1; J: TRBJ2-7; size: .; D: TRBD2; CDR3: CASSSYTGLAGANSYEQYF; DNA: TGTGCCAGCAGCTCTTACACGGGACTAGCGGGAGCGAACTCCTACGAGCAGTACTTC
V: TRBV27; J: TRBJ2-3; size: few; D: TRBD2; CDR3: CASSLSWGGGSSDTQYF; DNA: TGTGCCAGCAGTTTATCGTGGGGGGGAGGATCTTCAGATACGCAGTATTTT
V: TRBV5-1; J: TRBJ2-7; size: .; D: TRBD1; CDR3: CASSRDRGGEQYF; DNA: TGCGCCAGCAGCAGGGACAGGGGGGGCGAGCAGTACTTC
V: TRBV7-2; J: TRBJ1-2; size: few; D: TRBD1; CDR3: CASSLVTGASYGYTF; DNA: TGTGCCAGCAGCTTAGTGACAGGGGCCAGCTATGGCTACACCTTC
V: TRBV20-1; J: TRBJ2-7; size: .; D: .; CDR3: CSAREGQGYDEQYF; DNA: TGCAGTGCTAGAGAGGGGCAGGGTTATGACGAGCAGTACTTC
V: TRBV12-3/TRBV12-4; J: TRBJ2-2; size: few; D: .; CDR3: CASKPGLTNTGELFF; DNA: TGTGCCAGCAAGCCGGGACTGACGAACACCGGGGAGCTGTTTTTT
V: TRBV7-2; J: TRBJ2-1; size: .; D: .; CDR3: CASSPMVNEQFF; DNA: TGTGCCAGCAGCCCTATGGTCAATGAGCAGTTCTTC
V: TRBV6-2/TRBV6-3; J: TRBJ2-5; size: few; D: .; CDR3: CASSSHRFGGNLLGETQYF; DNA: TGTGCCAGCTCCAGTCACAGGTTTGGAGGGAACCTCCTTGGGGAGACCCAGTACTTC
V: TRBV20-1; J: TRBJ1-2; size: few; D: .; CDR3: CSATLAGGDGRGYTF; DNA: TGCAGTGCTACTCTCGCGGGCGGGGATGGGCGTGGCTACACCTTC
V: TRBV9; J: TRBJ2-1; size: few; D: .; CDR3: CASSVVWGPGNNEQFF; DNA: TGTGCCAGCAGCGTAGTATGGGGCCCCGGAAACAATGAGCAGTTCTTC
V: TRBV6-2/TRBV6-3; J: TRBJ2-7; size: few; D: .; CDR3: CASSPPQASSYEQYF; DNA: TGTGCCAGCAGTCCCCCACAGGCGAGCTCCTACGAGCAGTACTTC
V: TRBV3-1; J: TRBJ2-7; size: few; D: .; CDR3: CASSRSGQEGGQYF; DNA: TGTGCCAGCAGCCGCTCGGGACAAGAGGGAGGGCAGTACTTC
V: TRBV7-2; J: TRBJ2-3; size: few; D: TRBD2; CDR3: CASPRRRRGGFGDTQYF; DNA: TGTGCCAGCCCCCGCCGTAGGCGGGGGGGCTTTGGAGATACGCAGTATTTT
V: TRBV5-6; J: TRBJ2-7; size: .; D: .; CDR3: CASSFGQTFYEQYF; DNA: TGTGCCAGCAGCTTTGGTCAGACCTTCTACGAGCAGTACTTC
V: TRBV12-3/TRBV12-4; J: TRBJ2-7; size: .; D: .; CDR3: CASSRIMGPSAEQYF; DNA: TGTGCCAGCAGTCGGATCATGGGACCCTCCGCCGAGCAGTACTTC
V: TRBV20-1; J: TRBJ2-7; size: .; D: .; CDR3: CSARGERGSYEQYF; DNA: TGCAGTGCTAGAGGGGAGAGGGGCTCCTACGAGCAGTACTTC
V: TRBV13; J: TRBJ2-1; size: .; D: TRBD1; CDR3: CASSRKGQGKNEQFF; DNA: TGTGCCAGCAGCCGAAAAGGACAGGGGAAGAATGAGCAGTTCTTC
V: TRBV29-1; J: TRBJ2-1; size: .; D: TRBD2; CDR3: CSARTGAGGPREQFF; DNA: TGCAGCGCCCGAACCGGGGCGGGGGGGCCTAGGGAGCAGTTCTTC
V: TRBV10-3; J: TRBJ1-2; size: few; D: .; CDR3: CAIFTENYGYTF; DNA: TGTGCCATTTTCACTGAGAACTATGGCTACACCTTC
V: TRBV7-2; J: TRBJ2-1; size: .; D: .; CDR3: CASSPANGPHEQFF; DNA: TGTGCCAGCAGCCCCGCTAACGGCCCGCATGAGCAGTTCTTC
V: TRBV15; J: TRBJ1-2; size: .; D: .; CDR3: CATSSRGWGYGYTF; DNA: TGTGCCACCAGCAGCAGGGGATGGGGCTATGGCTACACCTTC
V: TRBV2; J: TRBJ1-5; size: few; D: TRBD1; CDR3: CASSTGQGSQPQHF; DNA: TGTGCCAGCAGCACTGGACAGGGGAGTCAGCCCCAGCATTTT
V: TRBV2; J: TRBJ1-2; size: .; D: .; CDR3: CASLEGVGGGYTF; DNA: TGTGCCAGCCTCGAGGGGGTTGGTGGGGGCTACACCTTC